The 10 T cell receptor beta chains below were found in one sample sequenced in a study of OX40 agonist ivuxolimab in advanced cancers. Data came from immunoSEQ multiplex PCR; TCRdb stores just in-frame clones and leaves some out. This sample has fewer than 80,000 clones, with 85% found just once. The sample here was CD4+ or CD8+ T cells sorted from blood, taken in a trial of the OX40 agonist ivuxolimab. These TCRs come from an adult with an advanced solid tumor such as melanoma, head and neck, liver or kidney cancer.

V usage is TRBV7-9 and J usage is TRBJ1-3; D remains ambiguous. Per the germline V gene, CDR1 is SEHNR and CDR2 is FQNEAQ (reference sequence). The V end lost 1 base, the J end lost 4 bases, and 8 bases lay between the germline ends. CDR3 length: 14 amino acids. The CDR3 DNA sequence: TGTGCCAGCAGCTTAGGGAACGGCGGAAACACCATATATTTT. As protein: CASSLGNGGNTIYF.

The genes are TRBV20-1 and TRBJ2-5; D gene uncertain. This CDR3 is built from 9 residues. Germline-derived CDR1 and CDR2 are DFQATT and SNEGSKA (reference sequence). Trimming stripped 1 base from V and 7 bases from J, with 1 base between. CDR3 in DNA: TGCAGTGCTAGAGGGACCCAGTACTTC. Translation: CSARGTQYF.

This clone occurred a few times. The V call is TRBV29-1, the J call TRBJ2-2; D is possibly TRBD1 or TRBD2 (7 bases each). CDR3 size: 15 residues. Trimming stripped 6 bases from V and 4 bases from J, with 18 bases between. The germline gives CDR1 SQVTM, CDR2 ANQGSEA. The CDR3 nucleotides read TGCAGCGTCGGGGAGGGGGCGCGGAGCACCGGGGAGCTGTTTTTT. It encodes CSVGEGARSTGELFF.

The genes are TRBV11-3 and TRBJ2-5, with a weak D call TRBD1 (6 bases). Trimming stripped 4 bases from V and 5 bases from J, with 14 bases between. The CDR3 spans 14 residues. Germline V lookup: CDR1 SGHNT, CDR2 YENEEA. The CDR3 DNA is TGTGCCAGCAGCTACGAGGGGCAGGGGGAGACCCAGTACTTC. It yields the protein CASSYEGQGETQYF.

Turning to this clone: This sample includes further DNA sequences coding for the same CDR3. The gene calls are TRBV2 and TRBJ1-5; tentative D call: TRBD1 (5 bases). Germline V lookup: CDR1 SNHLY, CDR2 FYNNEI. This CDR3 is 15 amino acids long. V lost 1 base, J lost 3 bases, and 10 bases lay in between. The CDR3 DNA reads as TGTGCCAGCAGTGAAGAGGGGTTGTCCAATCAGCCCCAGCATTTT. This gives the protein CASSEEGLSNQPQHF.

The chain has TRBV20-1 and TRBJ2-3; D is unresolved. The CDR3 spans 11 residues. Germline V gene data show CDR1 as DFQATT and CDR2 as SNEGSKA (reference sequence). Trimming removed 6 bases at V and 8 bases at J, with 12 bases between. The CDR3 sequence is CSATAIGTQYF. CDR3 DNA: TGCAGTGCGACCGCAATCGGTACGCAGTATTTT.

The chain employs TRBV9 and TRBJ1-6; no clear D gene. Germline V gene sequence: CDR1 SGDLS, CDR2 YYNGEE. CDR3 length: 13 amino acids. V gave up 0 bases and J gave up 7 bases, with 5 bases separating them. The CDR3 is CASSVDSNSPLHF. Here the CDR3 DNA reads TGTGCCAGCAGCGTAGACAGCAATTCACCCCTCCACTTT.

This clone was observed a single time. The CDR3 DNA reads TGCGCCAGCCTAAACGCTGGGGCAGGGAGATCCTACGAGCAGTACTTC. As protein: CASLNAGAGRSYEQYF. The chain links TRBV10-2 to TRBJ2-7; D possibly matches TRBD1 or TRBD2 (5 bases each). This CDR3 comprises 16 residues. Trimming left V 8 bases short and J 1 base short, with 21 bases between. Germline-derived CDR1 and CDR2 are WSHSY and SAAADI.

CDR3 sequence: CASRPAAPGELFF. In DNA form, the CDR3 reads TGTGCCAGCAGGCCAGCGGCCCCCGGGGAGCTGTTTTTT. V is TRBV11-2 and J is TRBJ2-2; a weak D match, TRBD2 (5 bases). There are 13 residues in the CDR3. CDR1 is SGHAT, CDR2 FQNNGV, per germline. The V end was cut by 6 bases, the J end by 6 bases, with 11 bases between.

The CDR3 DNA reads TGTGCCTGGAGCGACATTTCCTACGAGCAGTACTTC. Encoded protein: CAWSDISYEQYF. V gene TRBV30 combines with J gene TRBJ2-7; D uncertain. The CDR3 loop spans 12 amino acids. Germline CDR1 is GTSNPN and CDR2 is SVGIG (reference sequence). Deletions cut 3 bases from V and 1 base from J, with 7 bases between.